These 20 T cell receptor beta chains were sequenced from one sample in a study of CD8+ T cells in alopecia areata. Treatment here: oral pan-JAK inhibitor, 5-10 mg twice daily. cDNA prepared by RNA extraction and subsequent reverse transcription served as the template for sequencing. Assay used: immunoSEQ multiplex PCR; TCRdb lists only in-frame clones, some missing. This table has 150,000 to 250,000 clones, 58% appearing once. The starting material was CD4+ T cells sorted from blood, obtained at week 24, from a patient treated with tofacitinib. The receptor set was obtained from a human donor with alopecia areata.

The gene calls are TRBV30 and TRBJ2-3; D gene uncertain. CDR1 is GTSNPN and CDR2 is SVGIG in the germline V gene (reference sequence). The CDR3 covers 15 residues. Between the trimmed V and J ends, which lost 2 bases and 2 bases, there was a span of 14 bases. The CDR3 DNA reads TGTGCCTGGAGTAGCTTCGCGCCAATCACAGATACGCAGTATTTT. It encodes CAWSSFAPITDTQYF.

The gene calls are TRBV27 and TRBJ2-7; 13 bases line up with TRBD2. Germline values: CDR1 MNHEY, CDR2 SMNVEV (reference sequence). CDR3 length: 18 amino acids. With 3 bases clipped from V and 5 bases from J, the junction kept 13 bases outside the gene matches. The CDR3 loop reads CASSFRFGLAGERHEQYF. CDR3 nucleotide sequence: TGTGCCAGCAGTTTCCGATTCGGACTAGCGGGAGAACGGCACGAGCAGTACTTC.

This clone turned up a few times. This chain joins TRBV29-1 and TRBJ2-1, with D perhaps TRBD2 (5 bases). The germline V gene encodes CDR1 SQVTM and CDR2 ANQGSEA. The CDR3 loop spans 15 amino acids. Trimming cost V 4 bases and J 6 bases, with 19 bases left between them. The CDR3 region is CSVGSVGAASNEQFF. The CDR3 coding sequence is TGCAGCGTTGGGTCTGTTGGAGCGGCCAGCAATGAGCAGTTCTTC.

The chain combines TRBV5-5 with TRBJ2-1; D is ambiguous. Germline V gene data show CDR1 as SGHKS and CDR2 as YYEKEE (reference sequence). CDR3 size: 13 residues. Deletions cut 6 bases from V and 3 bases from J, with 10 bases between. The DNA of the CDR3 is TGTGCCAGCAAAACAGACATCTACAATGAGCAGTTCTTC. Protein: CASKTDIYNEQFF.

The gene calls are TRBV7-9 and TRBJ2-3; no clear D gene. The germline V gene has CDR1 SEHNR and CDR2 FQNEAQ (reference sequence). The germline V and J ends were trimmed by 10 bases and 5 bases, with 4 bases remaining between them. CDR3 length: 9 residues. The CDR3: CAIQDTQYF. The CDR3 nucleotides read TGTGCCATTCAAGATACGCAGTATTTT.

The V call is TRBV5-6, the J call TRBJ2-7; a weak D match, TRBD1 (6 bases). Germline assignment: CDR1 SGHDT and CDR2 YYEEEE. The CDR3 runs to 13 residues. With 4 bases removed from V and 2 bases from J, the gap between germline ends came to 10 bases. The CDR3 sequence is CASSRQAAYEQYF. As DNA, the CDR3 is TGTGCCAGCAGCAGACAGGCGGCCTACGAGCAGTACTTC. The full variable domain, its missing parts supplied by reference TRBV5-6 and TRBJ2-7, is DAGVTQSPTHLIKTRGQQVTLRCSPKSGHDTVSWYQQALGQGPQFIFQYYEEEERQRGNFPDRFSGHQFPNYSSELNVNALLLGDSALYLCASSRQAAYEQYFGPGTRLTVT.

This chain joins TRBV5-1 and TRBJ1-4, with D unclear. This CDR3 has 15 residues. Trimming cost V 0 bases and J 7 bases, with 13 bases left between them. Germline V gene lookup returns CDR1 SGHRS and CDR2 YFSETQ. The CDR3 spells CASSLVSSVGEKLFF. Here the CDR3 DNA reads TGCGCCAGCAGCTTGGTATCGAGCGTCGGTGAAAAACTGTTTTTT.

This clone has just a few counts. The chain links TRBV7-9 to TRBJ1-4, with 7 bases lining up with TRBD1. The germline V gene has CDR1 SEHNR and CDR2 FQNEAQ (reference sequence). J gave up 7 bases and V 5 bases, and 10 bases lay outside the gene matches. This CDR3 is 15 amino acids long. CDR3 coding DNA: TGTGCCAGCAGCGAACCTAGGGGGCTCGGTGAAAAACTGTTTTTT. Translation: CASSEPRGLGEKLFF. The full variable domain, its missing parts supplied by reference TRBV7-9 and TRBJ1-4, is DTGVSQNPRHKITKRGQNVTFRCDPISEHNRLYWYRQTLGQGPEFLTYFQNEAQLEKSRLLSDRFSAERPKGSFSTLEIQRTEQGDSAMYLCASSEPRGLGEKLFFGSGTQLSVL.

The chain links TRBV7-2 to TRBJ1-2; perhaps TRBD1 as D (5 bases). The CDR3 is made up of 17 amino acids. V lost 5 bases and J 2 bases, leaving 21 bases between the germline ends. In germline, CDR1 is SGHTA, CDR2 FQGNSA. DNA of the CDR3: TGTGCCAGCAGCCCTATTCTCGGGGGAACCATAAACTATGGCTACACCTTC. Translation gives CASSPILGGTINYGYTF. The complete variable domain, with remaining parts taken from reference TRBV7-2 and TRBJ1-2, reads GAGVSQSPSNKVTEKGKDVELRCDPISGHTALYWYRQSLGQGLEFLIYFQGNSAPDKSGLPSDRFSAERTGGSVSTLTIQRTQQEDSAVYLCASSPILGGTINYGYTFGSGTRLTVV.

The rearrangement links TRBV6-5 to TRBJ1-5; TRBD1 agrees at 7 bases. With V trimmed by 4 bases and J by 6 bases, 6 bases remained unmatched. The CDR3 runs 14 residues. Germline assignment: CDR1 MNHEY and CDR2 SVGAGI. The DNA of the CDR3 is TGTGCCAGCAGTTCACAGGGGTCGCGTCAGCCCCAGCATTTT. Its protein product is CASSSQGSRQPQHF.

The rearrangement joins TRBV7-7 to TRBJ1-5; D is ambiguous. The V and J ends lost 8 bases and 0 bases respectively, with 8 bases between them. The V gene's germline CDR1 is SSHAT and CDR2 FNYEAQ (reference sequence). The CDR3 has 13 residues. CDR3 in DNA: TGTGCCAGCTGCGGTTATAGCAATCAGCCCCAGCATTTT. Translated, it gives CASCGYSNQPQHF.

This clone has just a few counts. The chain joins TRBV7-2 to TRBJ2-3, with D tentatively TRBD2 (5 bases). This CDR3 region has 15 residues. Germline values: CDR1 SGHTA, CDR2 FQGNSA. The V and J ends lost 10 bases and 4 bases respectively, with 21 bases between them. This CDR3 reads CATDSGSGVADTQYF. The CDR3 DNA is TGTGCCACCGACTCGGGCTCCGGGGTGGCAGATACGCAGTATTTT.

V is TRBV5-1 and J is TRBJ2-1, with 10 bases aligning to TRBD2. V lost 4 bases, J lost 5 bases, and 9 bases stayed unmatched. This CDR3 is built from 16 residues. Germline V gene lookup returns CDR1 SGHRS and CDR2 YFSETQ. Here the CDR3 DNA reads TGCGCCAGCAGCCCGGACGACAGCGGGGGGGACAATGAGCAGTTCTTC. Translated, it gives CASSPDDSGGDNEQFF.

This clone was found a few times. The V and J genes are TRBV29-1 and TRBJ1-4; 9 positions agree with TRBD1. The V segment lost 4 bases and the J segment 5 bases; nucleotides outside the gene matches: 2. This CDR3 has 13 residues. The germline gives CDR1 SQVTM, CDR2 ANQGSEA. The CDR3 region has the DNA TGCAGCGTTGTAGGGACAGGGAATGAAAAACTGTTTTTT. Its protein is CSVVGTGNEKLFF.

This rearrangement joins TRBV2 to TRBJ2-5; TRBD1 matches 7 bases. V dropped 5 bases and J dropped 2; count of bases not matched to a gene: 8. The germline gives CDR1 SNHLY, CDR2 FYNNEI. This CDR3 has 15 residues. Here the CDR3 reads CASSSQGQLQETQYF. The CDR3 DNA is TGTGCCAGCAGTAGCCAGGGACAGCTACAAGAGACCCAGTACTTC.

This sequence joins TRBV9 and TRBJ2-1; the D is unclear. This CDR3 spans 13 amino acids. Germline V gene data show CDR1 as SGDLS and CDR2 as YYNGEE. V was cut by 4 bases and J by 7 bases, with 12 bases left in between. The CDR3 reads CASSPHDQNEQFF. In DNA form, the CDR3 reads TGTGCCAGCAGCCCCCATGACCAGAATGAGCAGTTCTTC.

The rearrangement uses TRBV11-2 and TRBJ1-6, with a weak D call TRBD1 (5 bases). V lost 0 bases, J lost 10 bases, and 13 bases lay in between. The germline V gene has CDR1 SGHAT and CDR2 FQNNGV. This CDR3 spans 15 amino acids. The CDR3 DNA is TGTGCCAGCAGCTTAGAGGGGGACCGTACATCACCCCTCCACTTT. It is translated as CASSLEGDRTSPLHF.

This clone has a handful of counts. This rearrangement joins TRBV29-1 to TRBJ1-4; no firm D call. The CDR3 is 12 amino acids. CDR1 and CDR2 (germline): SQVTM, ANQGSEA. V lost 6 bases and J 7 bases, leaving 12 bases between the germline ends. The CDR3 DNA follows: TGCAGCGTAGTTCACGGCGGTGAAAAACTGTTTTTT. The encoded protein is CSVVHGGEKLFF.

The V gene is TRBV4-1, the J gene TRBJ2-1, with TRBD1 matching over 8 bases. The V gene's germline CDR1 is MGHRA and CDR2 YSYEKL. This CDR3 spans 16 amino acids. The junction had 9 bases not matched to a gene; V was cut back by 2 bases and J by 6 bases. The CDR3 DNA sequence: TGCGCCAGCAGCCAAAGGACAGGGCCTTTCGTCAATGAGCAGTTCTTC. Translated: CASSQRTGPFVNEQFF.

This clone is a singleton in its sample. The V and J genes are TRBV5-4 and TRBJ1-2, with D possibly being TRBD1 (6 bases). The V gene's germline CDR1 is SGHNT and CDR2 YYREEE (reference sequence). V was pared by 0 bases and J by 3 bases, with 6 bases between. This CDR3 has 13 amino acids. The CDR3: CASSLGTDYGYTF. The DNA for the CDR3 is TGTGCCAGCAGCTTGGGGACAGACTATGGCTACACCTTC.